This T cell receptor beta chain came from a study of human T cells and chemical hapten exposure. As for the study in general: Across the whole study, which lasted roughly 24 weeks, patients were given diphenylcyclopropenone on the scalp once a week. A mostly female patient group had alopecia areata, totalis or universalis. Study-wide points: Donor immune responses may differ from healthy people's, since all donors had alopecia.

TCRdb reanalysed the RACE reads using MiXCR and keeps one entry per CDR3 protein. The sample lists about 110,000 distinct CDR3 sequences; 9.5% to 12% were seen once. This clonotype was detected many times. Its specificity is unknown. The germline CDR1 and CDR2 sequences are SGHNT and YYREEE (reference sequence). The CDR3 contains 14 residues. The V gene lost 0 bases and the J gene lost 2 bases, with 9 bases spanning the gap. Noted time point: patch test 1, 2 weeks after DPC sensitization. Treatment of the sample: therapeutic diphenylcyclopropenone sensitization with weekly scalp DPC. This chain joins TRBV5-4 and TRBJ2-7, with D uncertain. The sequencing used whole blood, collected in connection with sensitization to the hapten diphenylcyclopropenone (DPC). The clonotype was recovered from a woman aged 40 to 50 with alopecia areata. Some clones in this sample may be carry-over from other donors' samples. The CDR3 nucleotides are TGTGCCAGCAGCTTGGGTTCTGGGCCCTACGAGCAGTACTTC. It encodes CASSLGSGPYEQYF.